The 9 T cell receptor beta chains below all came from one sample that was sequenced in a study of chemoradiotherapy in HPV16-positive cancers. Repertoires were generated with immunoSEQ multiplex PCR, while TCRdb's copy carries only in-frame clones and drops some. The table includes 9,500 to 15,000 clones, 90% detected once. Sample collection was performed from a patient who underwent chemoradiotherapy. The receptors come from a human donor with HPV-associated anogenital cancer.

V usage is TRBV9 and J usage is TRBJ2-3; D is tentatively TRBD1 or TRBD2 (5 bases each). The CDR3 is made up of 14 amino acids. V dropped 4 bases and J dropped 1 base, with 10 bases sitting between them. The germline V gene has CDR1 SGDLS and CDR2 YYNGEE. DNA of the CDR3: TGTGCCAGCAGCCTTGGGGGTGGCACAGATACGCAGTATTTT. This gives the protein CASSLGGGTDTQYF.

This chain connects TRBV29-1 to TRBJ2-1, with TRBD2 as a possible D gene (6 bases). CDR3 length equals 13 residues. Germline V gene sequence: CDR1 SQVTM, CDR2 ANQGSEA. Between the trimmed V and J ends, which lost 6 bases and 8 bases, there was a span of 17 bases. In DNA, the CDR3 is TGCAGCGTAGGAGGGCCGATTAGCGATGAGCAGTTCTTC. This translates into CSVGGPISDEQFF.

The chain carries TRBV29-1 and TRBJ2-1; 10 bases map to TRBD2. The V gene end was trimmed by 0 bases and the J gene end by 3 bases; junction bases not matched to a gene: 5. Germline loops: CDR1 SQVTM, CDR2 ANQGSEA. CDR3 length: 16 residues. The CDR3 sequence: CSVEDLTSGFYNEQFF. In nucleotides, the CDR3 is TGCAGCGTTGAAGACTTGACTAGCGGGTTCTACAATGAGCAGTTCTTC.

There are a few counts of this clone. V gene TRBV5-6 combines with J gene TRBJ1-1, with D perhaps matching TRBD1 (5 bases). V lost 2 bases and J lost 5, with 16 bases in between. The CDR3 length is 15 residues. Germline CDR1 SGHDT, CDR2 YYEEEE. The CDR3 loop reads CASSFYGTPSTEAFF. The DNA for the CDR3 is TGTGCCAGCAGCTTTTACGGGACGCCGAGTACTGAAGCTTTCTTT.

The chain recombines TRBV18 with TRBJ1-1; D gene uncertain. CDR3 length equals 15 residues. Germline-derived CDR1 and CDR2 are KGHSH and LQKENI. V lost 10 bases, J lost 0 bases, and 18 bases lay in between. This CDR3 is CATFAWAALNTEAFF. The DNA of the CDR3 is TGTGCCACCTTCGCTTGGGCGGCTCTGAACACTGAAGCTTTCTTT.

V usage is TRBV29-1 and J usage is TRBJ1-5; a weak D match, TRBD1 (5 bases). V was cut by 5 bases and J by 4 bases, with 12 bases left in between. In germline, CDR1 is SQVTM, CDR2 ANQGSEA. The CDR3 is 13 amino acids. CDR3 region: CSVTRGRNQPQHF. CDR3 DNA sequence: TGCAGCGTTACAAGGGGTCGAAATCAGCCCCAGCATTTT.

The chain joins TRBV5-1 to TRBJ1-5; D is ambiguous. This CDR3 region has 13 residues. From germline, CDR1 is SGHRS and CDR2 YFSETQ. The V end lost 2 bases, the J end lost 5 bases, and 8 bases lay between the germline ends. The CDR3 DNA reads as TGCGCCAGCAGCTTAGGCGGAGATCAGCCCCAGCATTTT. This sequence encodes CASSLGGDQPQHF.

As regards this clone: The same CDR3 is also encoded by other DNA sequences in this sample. This chain links TRBV5-6 with TRBJ1-5; D gene ambiguous. In germline, CDR1 is SGHDT, CDR2 YYEEEE. This CDR3 has 12 residues. V lost 4 bases to trimming and J lost 4 bases, with 6 bases between them. CDR3 DNA sequence: TGTGCCAGCAGCGGAGTTAATCAGCCCCAGCATTTT. Translating it yields CASSGVNQPQHF.

The chain couples TRBV6-5 to TRBJ1-3; no reliable D call. From germline, CDR1 is MNHEY and CDR2 SVGAGI. The CDR3 has 14 residues. Deletions cut 6 bases from V and 0 bases from J, with 9 bases between. CDR3 protein: CASRGTVSGNTIYF. CDR3 DNA: TGTGCCAGCAGAGGCACAGTCTCTGGAAACACCATATATTTT.